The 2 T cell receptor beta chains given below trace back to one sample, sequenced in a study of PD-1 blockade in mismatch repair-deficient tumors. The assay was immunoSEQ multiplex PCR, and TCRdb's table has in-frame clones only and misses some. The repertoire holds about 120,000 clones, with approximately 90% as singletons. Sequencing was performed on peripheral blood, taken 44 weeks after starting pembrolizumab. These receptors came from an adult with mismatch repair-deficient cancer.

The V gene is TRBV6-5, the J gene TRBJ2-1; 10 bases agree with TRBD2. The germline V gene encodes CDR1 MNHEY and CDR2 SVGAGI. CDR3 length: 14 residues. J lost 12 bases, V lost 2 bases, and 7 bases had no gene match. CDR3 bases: TGTGCCAGCAGTTACAAAGCGGGAGGGTTCGGGCAGTTCTTC. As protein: CASSYKAGGFGQFF.

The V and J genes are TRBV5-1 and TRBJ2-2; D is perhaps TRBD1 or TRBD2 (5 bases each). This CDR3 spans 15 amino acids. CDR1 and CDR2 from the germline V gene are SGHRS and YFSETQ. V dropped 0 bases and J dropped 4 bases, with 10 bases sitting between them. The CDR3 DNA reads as TGCGCCAGCAGCTTGGGGCCGAGGGGCACCGGGGAGCTGTTTTTT. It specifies CASSLGPRGTGELFF.